Following are 7 T cell receptor beta chains from one sample sequenced in a study of HIV-infected patients and healthy controls. Antiretroviral therapy had run roughly three months, about 14 weeks, before follow-up blood collection. The repertoire came from unfractionated whole blood and reflected all unsorted peripheral T cells. cDNA was made from approximately 500 ng RNA using alpha and beta constant primers. Each of the alpha and beta chains got its own library through chain-specific third strand synthesis with indices. TCRdb re-called the 5' RACE reads with MiXCR, one entry per CDR3 protein. The table records roughly 7,500 distinct CDR3 sequences, more than 6.5% of them present only once. Here the sequenced sample was blood, taken during antiretroviral therapy. These TCRs come from an adult with HIV infection.

Comment on this clonotype: This beta chain was picked up by a library intended for alpha chains and is off target, so its count carries little meaning. V gene TRBV5-1 combines with J gene TRBJ2-7; TRBD2 aligns across 9 bases. V lost 5 bases and J lost 5; bases outside the gene matches: 11. This CDR3 spans 15 amino acids. Germline CDR1 and CDR2: SGHRS and YFSETQ. The chain's CDR3 is CASSREASGVDEQYF. CDR3 DNA: TGCGCCAGCAGTCGGGAGGCTAGCGGGGTAGACGAGCAGTACTTC.

This clonotype is termed medium-sized (0.01 to 0.1%). One end of the junction varies from germline; a read error may be responsible. Because the library targeted alpha chains, this beta chain is an off-target read whose size means little. The chain uses TRBV7-7 and TRBJ2-5, with 10 bases that match TRBD1. Looked up from germline, CDR1 is SSHAT and CDR2 is FNYEAQ (reference sequence). The CDR3 loop spans 15 amino acids. The CDR3 loop reads CASSRDRGKQETQYF. As DNA, the CDR3 is TGTGCTAGCAGCCGGGACAGGGGCAAGCAGGAGACCCAGTACTTC.

Many counts were recorded for this clonotype. This beta chain represents an off-target read in a library built for alpha chains; its size is of limited meaning. This chain connects TRBV20-1 to TRBJ2-5, with D possibly matching TRBD2 (6 bases). The V and J ends lost 1 base and 5 bases respectively, with 14 bases between them. There are 14 residues in the CDR3. Germline V gene lookup returns CDR1 DFQATT and CDR2 SNEGSKA (reference sequence). CDR3 residues: CSARVPRDGETQYF. The CDR3, as DNA: TGCAGTGCTAGAGTTCCGCGGGACGGGGAGACCCAGTACTTC.

This clonotype rates as medium-sized. A library prepared for alpha chains yielded this beta chain as an off-target read; its size is of little meaning. The V call is TRBV9, the J call TRBJ2-3; TRBD1 or TRBD2 may be the D gene (6 bases each). Germline CDR1 SGDLS, CDR2 YYNGEE. The CDR3 runs 15 residues. V was trimmed by 4 bases and J by 1 base, leaving 13 bases between them. CDR3 protein: CASSILEGGTDTQYF. CDR3 nucleotide sequence: TGTGCCAGCAGCATCCTGGAGGGGGGCACAGATACGCAGTATTTT. Complete variable domain (other parts from reference TRBV9 and TRBJ2-3): DSGVTQTPKHLITATGQRVTLRCSPRSGDLSVYWYQQSLDQGLQFLIQYYNGEERAKGNILERFSAQQFPDLHSELNLSSLELGDSALYFCASSILEGGTDTQYFGPGTRLTVL.

This clonotype was seen repeatedly, ten times or more. Since it is a stray read in a library aimed at alpha chains, this beta chain has a size that is not meaningful. The rearrangement uses TRBV3-1 and TRBJ2-4, with 9 nucleotides matching TRBD1. Per the germline V gene, CDR1 is LGHDT and CDR2 is YNNKEL (reference sequence). This CDR3 has 14 amino acids. V shed 3 bases and J 11 bases; nucleotides not matched to a gene: 8. The CDR3: CASSHGDRVRVQYF. Here the CDR3 DNA reads TGTGCCAGCAGCCACGGGGACAGGGTTAGAGTTCAGTACTTC.

This clonotype was found a few times. As an off-target read in a library built for alpha chains, this beta chain has a frequency of little significance. V usage is TRBV29-1 and J usage is TRBJ2-1; 7 bases fit TRBD2. This CDR3 has 13 residues. The J segment lost 9 bases and the V segment lost 2 bases, leaving 7 bases of the junction unmatched. Germline V lookup: CDR1 SQVTM, CDR2 ANQGSEA. CDR3 sequence: CSVERGGNGEQFF. CDR3 sequence (DNA): TGCAGCGTTGAACGCGGGGGTAACGGTGAGCAGTTCTTC.

This clonotype occurred many times. This beta chain is an unintended read in a library built for alpha chains; its size means little. The rearrangement uses TRBV18 and TRBJ1-5; D unresolved. Per the germline V gene, CDR1 is KGHSH and CDR2 is LQKENI. This CDR3 has 14 amino acids. The V gene lost 5 bases and the J gene lost 0 bases, with 8 bases spanning the gap. CDR3 sequence: CASSNAISNQPQHF. In DNA form, the CDR3 reads TGTGCCAGCTCAAACGCCATTAGCAATCAGCCCCAGCATTTT. Full variable domain (remainder filled in from reference TRBV18 and TRBJ1-5): NAGVMQNPRHLVRRRGQEARLRCSPMKGHSHVYWYRQLPEEGLKFMVYLQKENIIDESGMPKERFSAEFPKEGPSILRIQQVVRGDSAAYFCASSNAISNQPQHFGDGTRLSIL.